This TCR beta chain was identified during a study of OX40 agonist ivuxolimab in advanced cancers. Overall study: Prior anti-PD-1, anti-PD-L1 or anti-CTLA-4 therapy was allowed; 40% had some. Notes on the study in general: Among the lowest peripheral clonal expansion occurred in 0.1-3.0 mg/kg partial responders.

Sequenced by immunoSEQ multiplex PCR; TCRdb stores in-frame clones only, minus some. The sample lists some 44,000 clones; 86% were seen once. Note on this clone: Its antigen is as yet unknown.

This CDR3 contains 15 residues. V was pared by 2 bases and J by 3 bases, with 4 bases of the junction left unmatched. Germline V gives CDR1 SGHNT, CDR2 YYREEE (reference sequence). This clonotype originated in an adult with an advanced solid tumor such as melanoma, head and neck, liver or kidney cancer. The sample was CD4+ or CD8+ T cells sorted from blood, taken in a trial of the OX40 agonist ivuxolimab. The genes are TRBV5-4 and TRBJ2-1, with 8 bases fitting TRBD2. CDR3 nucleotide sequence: TGTGCCAGCAGCTTCCCAGGGACTAGCTACAATGAGCAGTTCTTC. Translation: CASSFPGTSYNEQFF.